Listed below are T cell receptor beta chains from one sample, sequenced in a study of blood T cells in healthy people across ages. TCRdb called the 5' RACE reads again in MiXCR, with one record for every CDR3 protein. The sample lists roughly 1.6 million distinct CDR3 sequences, about 35% occurring once. The source material was blood. These receptors were collected from a woman in her 30s in good health. The CDR3 runs from the conserved cysteine through the conserved F or W. D genes are given only for firm matches. For some rows the clone size is stated as once, few or many, or as a class when expanded; others skip it.

d_call: -
j_call: TRBJ2-5
v_call: TRBV7-8
clone_size: -
cdr3_aa: CASTLDGANYQTQYF
cdr3_nt: TGTGCCAGCACCTTAGATGGGGCTAACTACCAGACCCAGTACTTC

d_call: -
j_call: TRBJ2-7
v_call: TRBV20-1
clone_size: few
cdr3_aa: CSAGGAGGNEQYF
cdr3_nt: TGCAGTGCCGGCGGGGCAGGGGGTAACGAGCAGTACTTC

d_call: -
j_call: TRBJ2-1
v_call: TRBV6-6
clone_size: many
cdr3_aa: CASSWGGGEQFF
cdr3_nt: TGTGCCAGCAGTTGGGGGGGCGGCGAGCAGTTCTTC

d_call: TRBD1
j_call: TRBJ2-5
v_call: TRBV4-1
clone_size: many
cdr3_aa: CASSHRTGYETQYF
cdr3_nt: TGCGCCAGCAGCCATAGGACAGGGTATGAGACCCAGTACTTC

d_call: TRBD2
j_call: TRBJ2-4
v_call: TRBV20-1
clone_size: many
cdr3_aa: CSAPPPLAGNIQYF
cdr3_nt: TGCAGTGCTCCCCCCCCACTAGCGGGAAACATTCAGTACTTC

d_call: TRBD1
j_call: TRBJ1-1
v_call: TRBV5-1
clone_size: once
cdr3_aa: CASSCGTGGLGTEAFF
cdr3_nt: TGCGCCAGCAGCTGCGGGACAGGGGGCCTCGGCACTGAAGCTTTCTTT

d_call: -
j_call: TRBJ2-1
v_call: TRBV20-1
clone_size: few
cdr3_aa: CSARPWTVSYNEQFF
cdr3_nt: TGCAGTGCTAGACCTTGGACAGTCTCCTACAATGAGCAGTTCTTC

d_call: -
j_call: TRBJ2-3
v_call: TRBV3-1
clone_size: -
cdr3_aa: CASSGRRGSPLTDTQYF
cdr3_nt: TGTGCCAGCAGCGGAAGACGGGGGAGCCCGTTAACAGATACGCAGTATTTT

d_call: TRBD1
j_call: TRBJ1-2
v_call: TRBV18
clone_size: -
cdr3_aa: CASSPRGTGSDHGYTF
cdr3_nt: TGTGCCAGCTCACCACGGGGGACAGGATCAGATCATGGCTACACCTTC

d_call: -
j_call: TRBJ2-7
v_call: TRBV5-1
clone_size: -
cdr3_aa: CASSWTVSYEQYF
cdr3_nt: TGCGCCAGCAGCTGGACAGTTTCCTACGAGCAGTACTTC

d_call: -
j_call: TRBJ2-1
v_call: TRBV13
clone_size: -
cdr3_aa: CASSPFRDGRSYNEQFF
cdr3_nt: TGTGCCAGCAGCCCTTTTCGGGACGGGCGCTCCTACAATGAGCAGTTCTTC

d_call: -
j_call: TRBJ2-1
v_call: TRBV28
clone_size: -
cdr3_aa: CASRTSLVGPRDEQFF
cdr3_nt: TGTGCCAGCAGAACCTCCTTAGTCGGCCCCCGGGATGAGCAGTTCTTC

d_call: TRBD2
j_call: TRBJ2-1
v_call: TRBV5-1
clone_size: -
cdr3_aa: CASSYSGGARDEQFF
cdr3_nt: TGCGCCAGCAGCTATTCCGGGGGGGCCAGGGATGAGCAGTTCTTC

d_call: -
j_call: TRBJ2-5
v_call: TRBV5-1
clone_size: few
cdr3_aa: CASSLAGTTWETQYF
cdr3_nt: TGCGCCAGCAGCTTGGCCGGCACAACCTGGGAGACCCAGTACTTC

d_call: TRBD2
j_call: TRBJ2-1
v_call: TRBV18
clone_size: -
cdr3_aa: CASSPSGLEAYNEQFF
cdr3_nt: TGTGCCAGCTCACCATCGGGACTAGAAGCGTACAATGAGCAGTTCTTC

d_call: TRBD2
j_call: TRBJ2-1
v_call: TRBV11-2
clone_size: -
cdr3_aa: CASSLDYLAGAVDEQFF
cdr3_nt: TGTGCCAGCAGCTTAGATTATCTAGCGGGAGCTGTAGATGAGCAGTTCTTC

d_call: -
j_call: TRBJ2-4
v_call: TRBV7-9
clone_size: -
cdr3_aa: CASSYEDNQYF
cdr3_nt: TGTGCCAGCAGCTACGAGGACAATCAGTACTTC